This T cell receptor beta chain was recovered during a study of molecular identifiers for immune sequencing clone quantification. Whole-study context: Four of five RNA aliquots from approximately 20,000 or 98,000 naive CD8 T cells were sequenced.

The V gene lost 6 bases and the J gene lost 0 bases, with 14 bases spanning the gap. This CDR3 is 16 amino acids long. Germline assignment: CDR1 LGHNA and CDR2 YSLEER. In TCRdb, the PCR reads were re-called with MiXCR into one record per CDR3 protein. The data contain 300,000 to 400,000 distinct CDR3 sequences, roughly 23% of them seen just once; the ten biggest clones take up approximately 0.84%. Naive CD8 libraries were made from about 21,000 to 970,000 sorted cells, and they used 10%, 30% or 50% RNA. Findings and caveats of the study: Clones above 20 RNA copies contained over 98% of effector molecules and under 1% of naive molecules.

This clonotype was observed a few times. Its antigen is undetermined. The V and J genes are TRBV4-3 and TRBJ1-4; weak D call: TRBD1 (5 bases). The clonotype comes from a human donor in good health. Some libraries in this study had Jurkat cell RNA spiked in. Sequencing input: naive CD8+ T cells from blood, with Jurkat cell RNA spiked in. Regarding subset: FACS-sorted CD8+CD4-CCR7+CD45RA+ naive T cells. CDR3 amino acids: CASRAGGSATNEKLFF. CDR3 coding DNA: TGCGCCAGCAGAGCTGGGGGGAGTGCAACTAATGAAAAACTGTTTTTT.